Included here is one TCR beta chain sequence, with context. This sample was taken from a study of blood T cell repertoires in COVID-19. The wider study: From T cells, B-cell-depleted T cells, or PBMCs came the material, which was cDNA or gDNA.

CDR1 and CDR2 from the germline V gene are SGHNT and YYREEE (reference sequence). CDR3 length: 16 residues. The junction had 5 bases not matched to a gene; V was cut back by 3 bases and J by 0 bases. TCRdb's table, derived via immunoSEQ multiplex PCR, lists solely in-frame clones and lacks some. The sample yields 180,000 or so clones, more than 65% seen once. V usage is TRBV5-4 and J usage is TRBJ2-3; TRBD1 matches at 9 bases. Sequencing was performed on peripheral blood. This clonotype was sampled from a human donor with acute or convalescent COVID-19. The donor label of this sample is uncertain. This CDR3 is CASSWDRDGSTDTQYF. DNA for the CDR3: TGTGCCAGCAGCTGGGACAGGGACGGTAGCACAGATACGCAGTATTTT.